Described below is a single TCR beta chain sequence and its context. This specimen belongs to a study of cytomegalovirus exposure and HLA in healthy donors. PCR primers comprised 60 Vbeta and 13 Jbeta primers. Clones were read by immunoSEQ multiplex PCR, and TCRdb kept only the in-frame ones, dropping some. This sample yields some 150,000 clones, of which 65% to 90% are seen a single time; 6.6% belongs to the top ten. Trimming took off 8 bases at V and 7 bases at J, with 14 bases between the two ends. CDR1 MNHNS and CDR2 SASEGT come from the germline V gene. The CDR3 covers 13 residues. Material for sequencing was PBMCs. The clonotype comes from a woman in her forties or fifties in good health and CMV-seropositive. The chain carries TRBV6-1 and TRBJ1-4; TRBD1 is a possible D gene (5 bases). As DNA, the CDR3 is TGTGCCAGCGGCCGGGGGGGAGTTGAAAAACTGTTTTTT. It translates to CASGRGGVEKLFF.